This is a list of T cell receptor beta chains from one sample in a study of blood T cell repertoires in COVID-19. Here immunoSEQ multiplex PCR was the method, and the copy in TCRdb shows in-frame clones only, minus some. This table holds roughly 240,000 clones, around 90% found once. The sequenced sample was PBMCs or T cells enriched from blood (not recorded which). Source of these receptors: a woman in her twenties or thirties with acute COVID-19. Both conserved end residues are part of each CDR3. Fields, in order: V gene, J gene, clone size, D gene, CDR3 length, CDR3 protein, CDR3 DNA. D genes are given only for firm matches. Where a row states a size, it is once, few, many or the class of an expanded clone; other rows omit it.

TRBV6-1	TRBJ1-1	NA	NA	12	CASSDPGAEAFF	TGTGCCAGCAGTGATCCAGGGGCTGAAGCTTTCTTT
TRBV28	TRBJ1-1	NA	NA	12	CASDQVNTEAFF	TGTGCCAGCGACCAGGTGAACACTGAAGCTTTCTTT
TRBV11-2	TRBJ2-2	NA	TRBD2	15	CASSLASGGAGELFF	TGTGCCAGCAGCTTAGCTAGCGGGGGGGCCGGGGAGCTGTTTTTT
TRBV11-3	TRBJ2-5	NA	TRBD2	18	CASSLGTSGAPDQETQYF	TGTGCCAGCAGCCTTGGGACTAGCGGGGCCCCCGACCAAGAGACCCAGTACTTC
TRBV5-1	TRBJ2-1	NA	TRBD2	15	CASITTSGSYNEQFF	TGCGCCAGCATTACGACTAGCGGCTCCTACAATGAGCAGTTCTTC
TRBV19	TRBJ2-3	NA	TRBD2	16	CASSMSPGGARDTQYF	TGTGCCAGTAGTATGTCTCCCGGGGGGGCCCGGGATACGCAGTATTTT
TRBV4-1	TRBJ2-5	NA	TRBD2	17	CASSQELAGGFQETQYF	TGCGCCAGCAGCCAAGAACTAGCGGGGGGATTCCAAGAGACCCAGTACTTC
TRBV7-9	TRBJ2-7	once	NA	14	CASSPTGTFYEQYF	TGTGCCAGCAGCCCAACCGGGACATTCTACGAGCAGTACTTC
TRBV4-1	TRBJ1-6	NA	NA	13	CASSQGHESPLHF	TGCGCCAGCAGCCAAGGTCACGAGTCACCCCTCCACTTT
TRBV9	TRBJ2-5	NA	TRBD1	15	CASSDRGGMEETQYF	TGTGCCAGCAGCGACCGAGGGGGCATGGAGGAGACCCAGTACTTC
TRBV5-1	TRBJ1-5	NA	TRBD1	15	CASSTGQGLNQPQHF	TGCGCCAGCAGCACCGGACAGGGACTGAATCAGCCCCAGCATTTT
TRBV18	TRBJ1-5	NA	NA	16	CASSPKGGVSNQPQHF	TGTGCCAGCTCACCTAAGGGGGGGGTTAGCAATCAGCCCCAGCATTTT
TRBV7-2	TRBJ1-5	NA	NA	13	CASSLTGEQPQHF	TGTGCCAGCAGCTTAACGGGGGAGCAGCCCCAGCATTTT
TRBV2	TRBJ2-2	NA	TRBD1	15	CASSTDRTHRGELFF	TGTGCCAGCAGTACGGACAGGACACATCGAGGGGAGCTGTTTTTT
TRBV12-5	TRBJ1-1	NA	NA	15	CASGLLSGGNTEAFF	TGTGCTAGTGGTTTGCTTTCCGGAGGGAACACTGAAGCTTTCTTT
TRBV10-3	TRBJ2-2	NA	NA	16	CAITPRNSADPGELFF	TGTGCCATCACCCCAAGGAATAGCGCGGACCCCGGGGAGCTGTTTTTT
TRBV5-8	TRBJ2-1	NA	NA	13	CASSLAAVEEQFF	TGTGCCAGCAGCTTGGCCGCCGTTGAGGAGCAGTTCTTC
TRBV6-2/TRBV6-3	TRBJ1-2	NA	NA	13	CASSPPSNYGYTF	TGTGCCAGCAGTCCCCCTTCCAACTATGGCTACACCTTC
TRBV5-6	TRBJ1-2	NA	NA	14	CASSLVEANYGYTF	TGTGCCAGCAGCTTGGTGGAGGCTAACTATGGCTACACCTTC
TRBV5-5	TRBJ1-2	NA	NA	13	CASSFSTEPGYTF	TGTGCCAGCAGCTTTAGTACGGAGCCTGGCTACACCTTC
TRBV5-4	TRBJ2-1	NA	TRBD2	15	CASSSVAGGAPEQFF	TGTGCCAGCAGCTCTGTAGCGGGGGGGGCCCCAGAGCAGTTCTTC
TRBV4-1	TRBJ1-6	NA	TRBD1	12	CASATGVSPLHF	TGCGCCAGCGCGACAGGGGTTTCACCCCTCCACTTT
TRBV5-8	TRBJ2-1	NA	NA	16	CASSFGTWDSYNEQFF	TGTGCCAGCAGCTTTGGGACATGGGACTCCTACAATGAGCAGTTCTTC
TRBV12-5	TRBJ1-4	NA	NA	14	CASGLDLGREKLFF	TGTGCTAGTGGATTAGACCTGGGGCGAGAAAAACTGTTTTTT
TRBV6-5	TRBJ1-2	NA	NA	15	CASSYGGAPTYGYTF	TGTGCCAGCAGTTACGGGGGGGCTCCTACCTATGGCTACACCTTC
TRBV7-9	TRBJ1-2	NA	NA	17	CASRGRFEDTGSFGYTF	TGTGCCAGCCGCGGTCGTTTCGAGGACACAGGGAGCTTTGGCTACACCTTC
TRBV9	TRBJ2-2	once	NA	16	CASSVDPSPGAGELFF	TGTGCCAGCAGCGTAGATCCTAGCCCGGGTGCCGGGGAGCTGTTTTTT
TRBV30	TRBJ1-2	NA	TRBD1	14	CAWTTGGSLGGYTF	TGTGCCTGGACAACAGGGGGCAGTTTGGGTGGCTACACCTTC
TRBV4-1	TRBJ1-1	NA	NA	15	CASSQVDRMNTEAFF	TGCGCCAGCAGCCAAGTGGACAGAATGAACACTGAAGCTTTCTTT
TRBV3-1/TRBV3-2	TRBJ2-7	NA	TRBD1	13	CASSSTGTAEKYF	TGTGCCAGCAGTTCTACCGGGACAGCCGAGAAGTACTTC
TRBV27	TRBJ1-1	NA	NA	14	CASSFGDTNTEAFF	TGTGCCAGCAGTTTCGGGGACACTAACACTGAAGCTTTCTTT
TRBV19	TRBJ1-1	NA	TRBD1	14	CASSKGQGSTEAFF	TGTGCCAGTAGTAAGGGACAGGGGTCCACTGAAGCTTTCTTT
TRBV5-5	TRBJ2-2	NA	NA	15	CASSLREVRTGELFF	TGTGCCAGCAGCTTGAGAGAGGTACGGACCGGGGAGCTGTTTTTT